These T cell receptor beta chains were read from a single sample in a study of vaccination effects on CD4 cells after COVID-19. Their target antigens are unknown. Assay used: immunoSEQ multiplex PCR; TCRdb lists only in-frame clones, some missing. The sample carries 25,000 to 35,000 clones, around 74% recorded once. The sequencing used CD4+ T cells from PBMCs cultured without peptide, collected after COVID-19 vaccination. The receptors here all came from a human donor who received a COVID-19 vaccine. The CDR3 runs from the conserved cysteine through the conserved F or W. The D gene is left open where the match is weak. For some rows the clone size is stated as once, few or many, or as a class when expanded; others skip it.

clone_size: .
d_call: TRBD2
v_call: TRBV9
j_call: TRBJ2-7
cdr3_aa: CASSAGQLAANEQYF
cdr3_nt: TGTGCCAGCAGCGCCGGCCAGCTAGCGGCCAACGAGCAGTACTTC

clone_size: .
d_call: .
v_call: TRBV19
j_call: TRBJ1-6
cdr3_aa: CASNSPPGNPNSPLHF
cdr3_nt: TGTGCCAGTAACTCGCCTCCAGGGAATCCTAATTCACCCCTCCACTTT

clone_size: .
d_call: .
v_call: TRBV19
j_call: TRBJ2-1
cdr3_aa: CASSGWRGPYNEQFF
cdr3_nt: TGTGCCAGTAGTGGTTGGCGGGGGCCCTACAATGAGCAGTTCTTC

clone_size: few
d_call: TRBD2
v_call: TRBV5-1
j_call: TRBJ2-1
cdr3_aa: CASSSGLAGVNEQFF
cdr3_nt: TGCGCCAGCAGCTCGGGACTAGCGGGGGTGAATGAGCAGTTCTTC

clone_size: .
d_call: .
v_call: TRBV29-1
j_call: TRBJ1-2
cdr3_aa: CGVLAYGYTF
cdr3_nt: TGCGGGGTGCTGGCCTATGGCTACACCTTC

clone_size: .
d_call: TRBD1
v_call: TRBV12-3/TRBV12-4
j_call: TRBJ2-3
cdr3_aa: CASRDRRTDTQYF
cdr3_nt: TGTGCCAGCCGGGACAGGCGGACAGATACGCAGTATTTT

clone_size: few
d_call: .
v_call: TRBV28
j_call: TRBJ1-5
cdr3_aa: CASSLRGLFSYSNQPQHF
cdr3_nt: TGTGCCAGCAGTTTACGGGGCCTCTTCTCCTATAGCAATCAGCCCCAGCATTTT

clone_size: .
d_call: TRBD2
v_call: TRBV3-1/TRBV3-2
j_call: TRBJ2-1
cdr3_aa: CASGGLAGELGEQFF
cdr3_nt: TGTGCCAGCGGGGGACTAGCGGGAGAACTAGGTGAGCAGTTCTTC

clone_size: .
d_call: .
v_call: TRBV6-2/TRBV6-3
j_call: TRBJ1-5
cdr3_aa: CASSYSSSYSNQPQHF
cdr3_nt: TGTGCCAGCAGTTACAGTTCCAGCTATAGCAATCAGCCCCAGCATTTT

clone_size: .
d_call: TRBD1
v_call: TRBV4-2
j_call: TRBJ2-5
cdr3_aa: CASSPNRGHETQYF
cdr3_nt: TGTGCCAGCAGCCCCAACAGGGGGCACGAGACCCAGTACTTC

clone_size: .
d_call: TRBD1
v_call: TRBV3-1/TRBV3-2
j_call: TRBJ1-4
cdr3_aa: CASSQRDRGDEKLFF
cdr3_nt: TGTGCCAGCAGCCAAAGGGACAGGGGGGATGAAAAACTGTTTTTT

clone_size: .
d_call: .
v_call: TRBV10-2
j_call: TRBJ1-2
cdr3_aa: CASSESNRAYGYTF
cdr3_nt: TGCGCCAGCAGTGAGTCGAATCGCGCCTATGGCTACACCTTC

clone_size: .
d_call: .
v_call: TRBV6-5
j_call: TRBJ2-1
cdr3_aa: CASSSQTETEQFF
cdr3_nt: TGTGCCAGCAGTTCTCAGACGGAGACTGAGCAGTTCTTC

clone_size: .
d_call: .
v_call: TRBV4-2
j_call: TRBJ1-3
cdr3_aa: CASSQGGMSGNTIYF
cdr3_nt: TGTGCCAGCAGCCAAGGCGGAATGTCTGGAAACACCATATATTTT

clone_size: .
d_call: .
v_call: TRBV5-1
j_call: TRBJ2-2
cdr3_aa: CASSWGSTGELFF
cdr3_nt: TGCGCCAGCAGCTGGGGAAGCACCGGGGAGCTGTTTTTT

clone_size: .
d_call: .
v_call: TRBV3-1/TRBV3-2
j_call: TRBJ2-7
cdr3_aa: CASSQDSPPAYEQYF
cdr3_nt: TGTGCCAGCAGCCAAGACAGCCCCCCGGCCTACGAGCAGTACTTC

clone_size: .
d_call: .
v_call: TRBV24-1
j_call: TRBJ2-3
cdr3_aa: CATSATGQSVTDTQYF
cdr3_nt: TGTGCCACCAGTGCCACCGGGCAGTCCGTCACAGATACGCAGTATTTT

clone_size: .
d_call: .
v_call: TRBV28
j_call: TRBJ2-1
cdr3_aa: CASSLTQRRGTNEQFF
cdr3_nt: TGTGCCAGCAGTCTAACCCAACGCCGGGGAACCAATGAGCAGTTCTTC

clone_size: .
d_call: .
v_call: TRBV7-2
j_call: TRBJ2-5
cdr3_aa: CASSPLRETQYF
cdr3_nt: TGTGCCAGCAGCCCCTTGCGGGAGACCCAGTACTTC

clone_size: once
d_call: TRBD1
v_call: TRBV5-1
j_call: TRBJ1-1
cdr3_aa: CASSVDRAEAFF
cdr3_nt: TGCGCCAGCAGCGTGGACAGGGCTGAAGCTTTCTTT

clone_size: .
d_call: .
v_call: TRBV7-2
j_call: TRBJ2-5
cdr3_aa: CASSLTRESETQYF
cdr3_nt: TGTGCCAGCAGCTTAACTAGGGAATCGGAGACCCAGTACTTC

clone_size: .
d_call: .
v_call: TRBV4-1
j_call: TRBJ1-1
cdr3_aa: CASRQVGGRNTEAFF
cdr3_nt: TGCGCCAGCCGCCAAGTGGGGGGGAGGAACACTGAAGCTTTCTTT

clone_size: once
d_call: TRBD1
v_call: TRBV6-5
j_call: TRBJ2-7
cdr3_aa: CASRGAGTGAYEQYF
cdr3_nt: TGTGCCAGCAGGGGGGCGGGGACAGGCGCCTACGAGCAGTACTTC

clone_size: few
d_call: .
v_call: TRBV5-5
j_call: TRBJ1-5
cdr3_aa: CASSFPNQPQHF
cdr3_nt: TGTGCCAGCAGCTTCCCCAATCAGCCCCAGCATTTT

clone_size: .
d_call: TRBD1
v_call: TRBV5-8
j_call: TRBJ1-4
cdr3_aa: CASSLQGYEKLFF
cdr3_nt: TGTGCCAGCAGCTTACAGGGGTATGAAAAACTGTTTTTT

clone_size: .
d_call: .
v_call: TRBV6-5
j_call: TRBJ2-2
cdr3_aa: CASRDGFYRELFF
cdr3_nt: TGTGCCAGCAGGGACGGATTCTACCGGGAGCTGTTTTTT

clone_size: .
d_call: TRBD1
v_call: TRBV6-5
j_call: TRBJ1-2
cdr3_aa: CASSHRQGRGGYTF
cdr3_nt: TGTGCCAGCAGTCACAGACAGGGGAGAGGAGGCTACACCTTC

clone_size: .
d_call: .
v_call: TRBV7-9
j_call: TRBJ1-4
cdr3_aa: CASSFGGGFEKLFF
cdr3_nt: TGTGCCAGCAGCTTCGGAGGAGGATTTGAAAAACTGTTTTTT

clone_size: .
d_call: TRBD2
v_call: TRBV4-3
j_call: TRBJ2-1
cdr3_aa: CASSQEGTSRAYNEQFF
cdr3_nt: TGCGCCAGCAGCCAAGAGGGGACTAGTAGGGCCTACAATGAGCAGTTCTTC

clone_size: once
d_call: TRBD2
v_call: TRBV11-2
j_call: TRBJ2-7
cdr3_aa: CASSLGRREPYEQYF
cdr3_nt: TGTGCCAGCAGCTTAGGTCGGCGGGAGCCCTACGAGCAGTACTTC

clone_size: .
d_call: .
v_call: TRBV18
j_call: TRBJ2-1
cdr3_aa: CASSPPEGRNEQFF
cdr3_nt: TGTGCCAGCTCACCACCGGAGGGGCGAAATGAGCAGTTCTTC

clone_size: once
d_call: .
v_call: TRBV12-5
j_call: TRBJ1-1
cdr3_aa: CASGFGEGGAFF
cdr3_nt: TGTGCTAGTGGTTTCGGGGAAGGTGGAGCTTTCTTT

clone_size: once
d_call: .
v_call: TRBV19
j_call: TRBJ2-7
cdr3_aa: CASMGGSYEQYF
cdr3_nt: TGTGCCAGTATGGGCGGCTCCTACGAGCAGTACTTC

clone_size: once
d_call: TRBD2
v_call: TRBV9
j_call: TRBJ2-3
cdr3_aa: CASSALAGITDTQYF
cdr3_nt: TGTGCCAGCAGCGCCCTAGCGGGGATCACAGATACGCAGTATTTT

clone_size: .
d_call: .
v_call: TRBV3-1/TRBV3-2
j_call: TRBJ2-1
cdr3_aa: CASSGTSGEQFF
cdr3_nt: TGTGCCAGCAGCGGGACGTCCGGTGAGCAGTTCTTC

clone_size: .
d_call: .
v_call: TRBV28
j_call: TRBJ2-7
cdr3_aa: CASSWAGGRGSSYEQYF
cdr3_nt: TGTGCCAGCAGCTGGGCCGGGGGCAGGGGAAGCTCCTACGAGCAGTACTTC

clone_size: .
d_call: TRBD1
v_call: TRBV12-3/TRBV12-4
j_call: TRBJ1-2
cdr3_aa: CASIRTGYYGYTF
cdr3_nt: TGTGCCAGCATTAGGACAGGGTACTATGGCTACACCTTC

clone_size: .
d_call: .
v_call: TRBV3-1/TRBV3-2
j_call: TRBJ2-3
cdr3_aa: CASSPDLRGTQYF
cdr3_nt: TGTGCCAGCAGCCCAGATCTCAGGGGTACGCAGTATTTT

clone_size: few
d_call: .
v_call: TRBV6-5
j_call: TRBJ2-5
cdr3_aa: CASSNRQETQYF
cdr3_nt: TGTGCCAGCAGTAACAGACAAGAGACCCAGTACTTC

clone_size: once
d_call: TRBD1
v_call: TRBV9
j_call: TRBJ2-7
cdr3_aa: CASSPKSGTATYEQYF
cdr3_nt: TGTGCCAGCAGCCCAAAGTCCGGGACAGCAACCTACGAGCAGTACTTC

clone_size: .
d_call: .
v_call: TRBV20-1
j_call: TRBJ2-1
cdr3_aa: CSASGAHSSYNEQFF
cdr3_nt: TGCAGTGCTAGTGGGGCCCACAGCTCCTACAATGAGCAGTTCTTC

clone_size: medium-sized
d_call: .
v_call: TRBV7-8
j_call: TRBJ1-3
cdr3_aa: CASRDSISGNTIYF
cdr3_nt: TGTGCCAGCAGAGACAGTATCTCTGGAAACACCATATATTTT

clone_size: .
d_call: TRBD2
v_call: TRBV4-1
j_call: TRBJ2-7
cdr3_aa: CASSQGGLAGDGRHEQYF
cdr3_nt: TGCGCCAGCAGCCAGGGGGGACTAGCGGGAGATGGGCGGCACGAGCAGTACTTC

clone_size: .
d_call: .
v_call: TRBV18
j_call: TRBJ1-2
cdr3_aa: CASSPGRDYGYTF
cdr3_nt: TGTGCCAGCTCACCGGGACGCGACTATGGCTACACCTTC

clone_size: .
d_call: TRBD1
v_call: TRBV5-1
j_call: TRBJ2-3
cdr3_aa: CASSSGDRETDTQYF
cdr3_nt: TGCGCCAGCAGCTCCGGGGACAGGGAAACAGATACGCAGTATTTT

clone_size: .
d_call: TRBD1
v_call: TRBV27
j_call: TRBJ1-1
cdr3_aa: CASSARTGRTEAFF
cdr3_nt: TGTGCCAGCAGTGCTCGGACAGGGCGGACTGAAGCTTTCTTT

clone_size: few
d_call: .
v_call: TRBV12-3/TRBV12-4
j_call: TRBJ1-3
cdr3_aa: CASTGSGNTIYF
cdr3_nt: TGTGCCAGCACGGGGTCTGGAAACACCATATATTTT

clone_size: .
d_call: .
v_call: TRBV7-2
j_call: TRBJ1-5
cdr3_aa: CASSPRQVLSVSNQPQHF
cdr3_nt: TGTGCCAGCAGCCCAAGACAGGTATTGTCAGTTAGCAATCAGCCCCAGCATTTT